This section outlines one T cell receptor beta chain sequence together with its context. This entry comes from a study of blood T cell repertoires in COVID-19. The junction had 4 bases not matched to a gene; V was cut back by 3 bases and J by 1 base. Germline CDR1 SGHVS, CDR2 FNYEAQ. CDR3 size: 16 residues. Measured with immunoSEQ multiplex PCR; TCRdb has only the in-frame clones, and not every one. The profile shows about 190,000 clones, 75% to 85% of them singletons. Sequenced input: PBMCs or T cells enriched from blood (not recorded which). The J gene is TRBJ2-2, the V gene TRBV7-6, with 8 bases fitting TRBD1. This sequence originates from a woman aged 45-60 years with acute COVID-19. CDR3 coding DNA: TGTGCCAGCAGCTTGGGCGGGACAGGGAACACCGGGGAGCTGTTTTTT. Translating it yields CASSLGGTGNTGELFF.